This T cell receptor (beta chain) was sequenced in a study of long-term antiretroviral therapy in people with HIV. This CDR3 region has 13 residues. The germline V gene has CDR1 KGHSH and CDR2 LQKENI. Trimming took off 3 bases at V and 5 bases at J, with 8 bases between the two ends. It was version v3.0 of the immunoSEQ assay that was run at survey level. The data were produced by immunoSEQ multiplex PCR, yet TCRdb's version contains in-frame clones alone and is incomplete. Of nearly 25,000 clones listed, less than 80% are singletons. This clonotype was obtained from a woman in her 40s with HIV. The V and J genes are TRBV18 and TRBJ2-4, with D possibly matching TRBD2 (6 bases). Material: unsorted PBMCs, obtained 1.2 years after starting antiretroviral therapy. The CDR3 DNA sequence: TGTGCCAGCTCACCGGGAGGCGAAAACATTCAGTACTTC. Encoded protein: CASSPGGENIQYF.